A selection of T cell receptor beta chains follows, all from one sample in a study of blood T cell repertoires in COVID-19. Clones were sequenced by immunoSEQ multiplex PCR, and TCRdb holds only the in-frame ones, with some missing. The sample holds roughly 9,400 clones, around 78% seen once. Sequenced material: peripheral blood. All receptors come from a human donor in a cohort sampled during active COVID-19. CDR3s leave out the opening cysteine and the closing phenylalanine or tryptophan. Fields, in order: clone size, J gene, V gene, CDR3 protein. Clone size is shown for a subset of rows, as once, few, many or a class of expanded clone.

clone size: -; J gene: TRBJ1-5; V gene: TRBV30; CDR3 protein: AWGGGGRSNQPQH
clone size: once; J gene: TRBJ2-3; V gene: TRBV27; CDR3 protein: ASSFVYRTSGGTDTQY
clone size: -; J gene: TRBJ1-1; V gene: TRBV28; CDR3 protein: ASSRQNTEAF
clone size: -; J gene: TRBJ1-1; V gene: TRBV27; CDR3 protein: ASFRQLGTEAF
clone size: -; J gene: TRBJ2-7; V gene: TRBV27; CDR3 protein: ASRLAGGFHYEQY
clone size: -; J gene: TRBJ2-2; V gene: TRBV4-1; CDR3 protein: ASSQVLASIRDPGAGELF
clone size: -; J gene: TRBJ2-5; V gene: TRBV5-5; CDR3 protein: ASSLAGGQETQY
clone size: -; J gene: TRBJ1-5; V gene: TRBV10-1; CDR3 protein: ASSKGQTYSNQPQH
clone size: -; J gene: TRBJ1-5; V gene: TRBV5-8; CDR3 protein: ASSSASSGTVNQPQH
clone size: -; J gene: TRBJ1-1; V gene: TRBV5-1; CDR3 protein: ASSLRGNTEAF
clone size: -; J gene: TRBJ1-2; V gene: TRBV29-1; CDR3 protein: SVEKRPGLDVNYGYT
clone size: -; J gene: TRBJ2-6; V gene: TRBV19; CDR3 protein: ASSIHLLPYSSGANVLT
clone size: few; J gene: TRBJ1-6; V gene: TRBV2; CDR3 protein: ASCRDRGVRNSPLH
clone size: -; J gene: TRBJ2-1; V gene: TRBV5-6; CDR3 protein: ASSPYRGNEQF
clone size: -; J gene: TRBJ2-7; V gene: TRBV11-2; CDR3 protein: ASSLPRGGPYEQY
clone size: -; J gene: TRBJ2-6; V gene: TRBV6-2/TRBV6-3; CDR3 protein: ASSYVAGSGGRSGANVLT
clone size: -; J gene: TRBJ2-3; V gene: TRBV7-2; CDR3 protein: ASSYLATSGLDTQY
clone size: -; J gene: TRBJ2-1; V gene: TRBV27; CDR3 protein: ASSFLVGRGTNEQF
clone size: -; J gene: TRBJ1-6; V gene: TRBV27; CDR3 protein: ASSFPYSPLH
clone size: -; J gene: TRBJ1-5; V gene: TRBV2; CDR3 protein: ASSEGQGSMPANQPQH
clone size: few; J gene: TRBJ1-4; V gene: TRBV30; CDR3 protein: AWSETVGNEKLF
clone size: -; J gene: TRBJ2-1; V gene: TRBV6-6; CDR3 protein: ASISDRGPSYNEQF
clone size: -; J gene: TRBJ2-1; V gene: TRBV5-4; CDR3 protein: ASSSVPGLTKISYNEQF
clone size: -; J gene: TRBJ1-1; V gene: TRBV6-5; CDR3 protein: ASSYRQGTEAF
clone size: -; J gene: TRBJ2-1; V gene: TRBV11-3; CDR3 protein: ASSERDNEQF
clone size: -; J gene: TRBJ1-6; V gene: TRBV2; CDR3 protein: ASTQGYNSPLH
clone size: -; J gene: TRBJ1-2; V gene: TRBV5-6; CDR3 protein: ASSLQGPFNYT
clone size: few; J gene: TRBJ1-2; V gene: TRBV19; CDR3 protein: AVRGGAYGYT
clone size: -; J gene: TRBJ2-7; V gene: TRBV5-1; CDR3 protein: ASSPGVGPLEQY
clone size: -; J gene: TRBJ1-2; V gene: TRBV6-1; CDR3 protein: ASSESRSGSYGYT
clone size: few; J gene: TRBJ1-5; V gene: TRBV2; CDR3 protein: ASSLDRGRNQPQH
clone size: -; J gene: TRBJ1-6; V gene: TRBV19; CDR3 protein: ASSIGQGYASPLH
clone size: few; J gene: TRBJ2-7; V gene: TRBV11-3; CDR3 protein: ASSLAGGEQY
clone size: -; J gene: TRBJ1-5; V gene: TRBV4-3; CDR3 protein: ASSQDLGNQPQH
clone size: -; J gene: TRBJ2-3; V gene: TRBV3-1/TRBV3-2; CDR3 protein: ASSHRGGPDTQY
clone size: -; J gene: TRBJ2-7; V gene: TRBV6-6; CDR3 protein: ASSYGVRAYEQY
clone size: -; J gene: TRBJ2-3; V gene: TRBV7-7; CDR3 protein: ASSLLGGGTDTQY